One and the same sample provided the 14 T cell receptor beta chains below, sequenced in a study of blood T cell repertoires in COVID-19. The repertoire was sequenced with immunoSEQ multiplex PCR; TCRdb's copy has only in-frame clones and lacks some. The data contain around 100,000 clones, over 85% of them singletons. Sequencing used peripheral blood. The receptors were gathered from an elderly woman in a cohort sampled during active COVID-19.

The chain has TRBV12-3 or TRBV12-4 and TRBJ1-1, with a possible D match to TRBD1 (6 bases). The length of the CDR3 is 13 residues. V was cut by 2 bases and J by 5 bases, with 9 bases left in between. Written as DNA, the CDR3 is TGTGCCAGCAGTTTACAGGGGAGTACTGAAGCTTTCTTT. It encodes CASSLQGSTEAFF.

This chain connects TRBV24-1 to TRBJ1-2; weak D call: TRBD1 (6 bases). V was trimmed by 0 bases and J by 7 bases, leaving 11 bases between them. Looked up from germline, CDR1 is KGHDR and CDR2 is SFDVKD. This CDR3 spans 14 amino acids. CDR3 in DNA: TGTGCCACCAGTGATTTGGGGGACACCCGTGGCTACACCTTC. It is translated as CATSDLGDTRGYTF.

The V gene is TRBV9, the J gene TRBJ1-6, with 8 bases fitting TRBD1. The CDR3 contains 14 residues. Germline V CDR1 and CDR2: SGDLS, YYNGEE. The V gene end was trimmed by 4 bases and the J gene end by 6 bases; junction bases not matched to a gene: 3. CDR3: CASSRQGSNSPLHF. For the CDR3, the DNA is TGTGCCAGCAGCAGACAGGGGAGTAATTCACCCCTCCACTTT.

V and J are TRBV7-2 and TRBJ2-5; TRBD2 matches 15 bases. This CDR3 has 18 amino acids. CDR1 SGHTA and CDR2 FQGNSA come from the germline V gene. J was trimmed by 5 bases and V by 1 base; bases with no gene match: 8. The DNA for the CDR3 is TGTGCCAGCAGCTTAGGGACTAGCGGGGGGGCGTACAGTGAGACCCAGTACTTC. Translating gives CASSLGTSGGAYSETQYF.

This clone has more than one count but fewer than ten. The rearrangement joins TRBV5-4 to TRBJ1-4; perhaps TRBD1 as D (5 bases). Trimming left V 6 bases short and J 5 bases short, with 14 bases between. The CDR3 is 14 residues long. Germline V gives CDR1 SGHNT, CDR2 YYREEE (reference sequence). The CDR3 DNA sequence: TGTGCCAGCACCTCTCAGGGAGGGAATGAAAAACTGTTTTTT. Its translation: CASTSQGGNEKLFF.

The rearrangement links TRBV3-1 (or the pseudogene TRBV3-2) to TRBJ2-7; TRBD2 aligns across 12 bases. V gave up 4 bases and J gave up 2 bases; unmatched junction bases: 6. This CDR3 spans 16 amino acids. The germline V gene has CDR1 LGHDT and CDR2 YNNKEL (reference sequence). CDR3 in amino acids: CASSPGASGRAYEQYF. CDR3 coding DNA: TGTGCCAGCAGCCCGGGAGCTAGCGGGAGGGCCTACGAGCAGTACTTC.

The chain joins TRBV5-1 to TRBJ2-5, with D possibly TRBD2 on 6 matching bases. The germline V gene encodes CDR1 SGHRS and CDR2 YFSETQ. V lost 1 base to trimming and J lost 2 bases, with 18 bases between them. The CDR3 extends over 17 amino acids. Here the CDR3 reads CASSLYGLAVSQETQYF. The DNA for the CDR3 is TGCGCCAGCAGCTTGTATGGGTTAGCGGTTTCACAAGAGACCCAGTACTTC.

The J gene is TRBJ1-2, the V gene TRBV4-1, with TRBD1 matching 7 bases. Trimming removed 0 bases from V and 4 bases from J; junction bases left unmatched: 11. Germline lookup yields CDR1 MGHRA and CDR2 YSYEKL. The CDR3 consists of 17 residues. The DNA of the CDR3 is TGCGCCAGCAGCCAAGATGGGCGCGCTGGGACAGTCTATGGCTACACCTTC. This encodes CASSQDGRAGTVYGYTF.

V is TRBV10-3 and J is TRBJ1-6; tentative D call: TRBD1 (5 bases). V was cut by 2 bases and J by 8 bases, with 7 bases left in between. Looked up from germline, CDR1 is ENHRY and CDR2 is SYGVKD. The CDR3 runs 13 residues. CDR3 sequence reads: CAISEAGDSPLHF. The CDR3 DNA reads as TGTGCCATCAGTGAGGCGGGGGATTCACCCCTCCACTTT.

The rearrangement links TRBV9 to TRBJ1-1; D remains ambiguous. The germline V and J ends were trimmed by 0 bases and 1 base, with 13 bases remaining between them. In germline, CDR1 is SGDLS, CDR2 YYNGEE. The CDR3 is made up of 16 amino acids. The CDR3 is CASSVEFGSGNTEAFF. The DNA of the CDR3 is TGTGCCAGCAGCGTAGAGTTTGGGTCGGGGAACACTGAAGCTTTCTTT.

The chain employs TRBV11-2 and TRBJ1-3; TRBD1 matches 9 bases. J lost 2 bases, V lost 3 bases, and 8 bases had no gene match. The germline CDR1 and CDR2 sequences are SGHAT and FQNNGV. The CDR3 runs 17 residues. CDR3 residues: CASSFMTGGSTGNTIYF. The CDR3 DNA sequence: TGTGCCAGCAGCTTTATGACAGGGGGTTCTACTGGAAACACCATATATTTT.

This chain connects TRBV10-3 to TRBJ2-7; D gene uncertain. Looked up from germline, CDR1 is ENHRY and CDR2 is SYGVKD. The CDR3 is made up of 14 amino acids. V was pared by 2 bases and J by 4 bases, with 12 bases between. The DNA of the CDR3 is TGTGCCATCAGTGAGCAAGACTCGAATTACGAGCAGTACTTC. It translates to CAISEQDSNYEQYF.

The chain joins TRBV7-2 to TRBJ2-5, with TRBD1 identical over 8 bases. Germline V gene lookup returns CDR1 SGHTA and CDR2 FQGNSA. The CDR3 extends over 15 amino acids. J was trimmed by 7 bases and V by 2 bases; bases with no gene match: 9. The CDR3 protein is CASSLPGQASGTQYF. CDR3 sequence (DNA): TGTGCCAGCAGCTTACCGGGACAGGCTTCTGGGACCCAGTACTTC.

This sequence joins TRBV28 and TRBJ2-6, with 9 nucleotides matching TRBD1. Germline V gene lookup returns CDR1 MDHEN and CDR2 SYDVKM. This CDR3 is built from 21 residues. Unmatched junction bases numbered 18, after V lost 4 bases and J lost 2 bases. CDR3 sequence (DNA): TGTGCCAGCAGTTCGGATACCGGGACAGGGAGACCCATCCCTGGGGCCAACGTCCTGACTTTC. Protein sequence: CASSSDTGTGRPIPGANVLTF.